The source of this T cell receptor beta chain is a study of T cells of healthy individuals. Via MiXCR, TCRdb re-called the 5' RACE reads, giving one row per CDR3 protein. Here the sample spans more than 60,000 distinct CDR3 sequences, about 16% being singletons. The CDR3 contains 16 residues. Trimming pared 0 bases from V and 5 bases from J, leaving 13 bases between. In germline, CDR1 is LGHNA, CDR2 YNFKEQ. This clonotype was recorded a few times. The receptor was derived from a human donor in good health. The V gene is TRBV4-2, the J gene TRBJ1-4; D is unclear. The CDR3 DNA reads as TGTGCCAGCAGCCAAGAACGCGGCAGTGGGAATGAAAAACTGTTTTTT. Translated: CASSQERGSGNEKLFF.